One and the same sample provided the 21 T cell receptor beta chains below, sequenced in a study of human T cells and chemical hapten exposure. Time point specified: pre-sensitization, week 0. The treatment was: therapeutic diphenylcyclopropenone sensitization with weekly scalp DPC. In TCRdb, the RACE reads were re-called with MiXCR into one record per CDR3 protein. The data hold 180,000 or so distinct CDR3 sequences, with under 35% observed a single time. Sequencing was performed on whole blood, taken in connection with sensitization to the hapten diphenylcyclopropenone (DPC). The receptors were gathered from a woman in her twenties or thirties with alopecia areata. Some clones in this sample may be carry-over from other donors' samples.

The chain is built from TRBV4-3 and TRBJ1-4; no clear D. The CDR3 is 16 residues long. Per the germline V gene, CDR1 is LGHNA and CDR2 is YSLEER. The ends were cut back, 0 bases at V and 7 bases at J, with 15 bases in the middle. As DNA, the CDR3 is TGCGCCAGCAGCCAAGATCTCTCCCTGCGGAGTGAAAAACTGTTTTTT. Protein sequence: CASSQDLSLRSEKLFF.

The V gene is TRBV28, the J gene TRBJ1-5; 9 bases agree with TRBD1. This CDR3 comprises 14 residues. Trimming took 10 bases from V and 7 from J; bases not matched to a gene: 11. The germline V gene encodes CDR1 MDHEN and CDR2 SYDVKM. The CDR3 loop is CAIATGGKQQPQHF. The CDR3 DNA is TGTGCCATCGCGACAGGGGGAAAACAGCAGCCCCAGCATTTT.

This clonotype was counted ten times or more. The CDR3 here is CASSLTTGAITEAFF. The CDR3 nucleotides are TGTGCCAGCAGCTTAACCACAGGGGCAATCACTGAAGCTTTCTTT. V gene TRBV7-3 combines with J gene TRBJ1-1, with TRBD1 matching over 7 bases. Germline CDR1 and CDR2: SGHTA and FQGTGA. The V segment lost 0 bases and the J segment 4 bases; nucleotides outside the gene matches: 5. The CDR3 covers 15 residues.

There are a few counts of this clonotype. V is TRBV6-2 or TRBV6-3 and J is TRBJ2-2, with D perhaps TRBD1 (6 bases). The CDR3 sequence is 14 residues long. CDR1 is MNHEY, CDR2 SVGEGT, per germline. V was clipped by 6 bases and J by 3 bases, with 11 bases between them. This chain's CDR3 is CASSHGTYTGELFF. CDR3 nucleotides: TGTGCCAGCAGCCACGGGACATACACCGGGGAGCTGTTTTTT.

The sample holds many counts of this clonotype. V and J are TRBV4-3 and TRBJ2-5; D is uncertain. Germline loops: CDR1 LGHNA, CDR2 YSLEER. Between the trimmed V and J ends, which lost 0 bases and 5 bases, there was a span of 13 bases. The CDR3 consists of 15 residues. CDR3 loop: CASSQDFGSWETQYF. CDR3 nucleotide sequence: TGCGCCAGCAGCCAAGATTTCGGTTCTTGGGAGACCCAGTACTTC.

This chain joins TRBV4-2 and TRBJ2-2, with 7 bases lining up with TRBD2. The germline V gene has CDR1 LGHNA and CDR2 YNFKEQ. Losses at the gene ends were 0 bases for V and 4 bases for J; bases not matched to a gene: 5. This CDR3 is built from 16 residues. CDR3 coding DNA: TGTGCCAGCAGCCAAGATCCGCAGCGGGGCACCGGGGAGCTGTTTTTT. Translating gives CASSQDPQRGTGELFF.

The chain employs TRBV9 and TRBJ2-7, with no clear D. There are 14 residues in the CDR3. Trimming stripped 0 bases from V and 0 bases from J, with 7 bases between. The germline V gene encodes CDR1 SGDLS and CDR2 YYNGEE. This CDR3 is CASSVGLLSYEQYF. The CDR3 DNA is TGTGCCAGCAGCGTAGGTTTGCTCTCCTACGAGCAGTACTTC.

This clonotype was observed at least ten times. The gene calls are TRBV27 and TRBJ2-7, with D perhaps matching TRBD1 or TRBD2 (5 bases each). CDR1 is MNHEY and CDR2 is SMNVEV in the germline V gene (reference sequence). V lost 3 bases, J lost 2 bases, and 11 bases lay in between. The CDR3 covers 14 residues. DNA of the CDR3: TGTGCCAGCAGTTTGGTGGGACCGACCTACGAGCAGTACTTC. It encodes CASSLVGPTYEQYF.

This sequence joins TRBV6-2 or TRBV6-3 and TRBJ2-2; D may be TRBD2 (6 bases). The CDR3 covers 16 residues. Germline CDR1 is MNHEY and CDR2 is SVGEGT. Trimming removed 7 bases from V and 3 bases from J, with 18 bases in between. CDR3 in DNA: TGTGCCAGCAAATATCATGGAAAGCGGGACACCGGGGAGCTGTTTTTT. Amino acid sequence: CASKYHGKRDTGELFF.

The CDR3 region has the DNA TGTGCCAGCAGCTCACCTTCGGGACAGGGGAACAATGAGCAGTTCTTC. Protein product: CASSSPSGQGNNEQFF. This chain joins TRBV7-2 and TRBJ2-1; TRBD1 matches 10 bases. In germline, CDR1 is SGHTA, CDR2 FQGNSA. The J segment lost 5 bases and the V segment lost 4 bases, leaving 8 bases of the junction unmatched. The CDR3 is made up of 16 amino acids.

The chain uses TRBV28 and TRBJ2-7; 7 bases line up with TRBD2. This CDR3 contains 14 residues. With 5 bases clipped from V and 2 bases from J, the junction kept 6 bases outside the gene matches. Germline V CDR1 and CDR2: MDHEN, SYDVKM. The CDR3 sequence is CASSLRLAPYEQYF. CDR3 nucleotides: TGTGCCAGCAGTCTCCGACTAGCCCCCTACGAGCAGTACTTC.

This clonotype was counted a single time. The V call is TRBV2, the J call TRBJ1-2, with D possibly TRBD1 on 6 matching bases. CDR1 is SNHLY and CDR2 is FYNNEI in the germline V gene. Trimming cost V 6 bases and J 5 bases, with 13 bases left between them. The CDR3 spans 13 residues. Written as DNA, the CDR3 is TGTGCCAGCAGCTCATTAGGACAGTATGGCTACACCTTC. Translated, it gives CASSSLGQYGYTF.

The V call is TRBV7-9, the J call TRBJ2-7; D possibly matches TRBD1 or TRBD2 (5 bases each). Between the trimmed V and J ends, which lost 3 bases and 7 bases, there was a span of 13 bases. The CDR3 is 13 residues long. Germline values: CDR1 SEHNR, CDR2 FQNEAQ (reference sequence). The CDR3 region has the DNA TGTGCCAGCAGCTTGAACCCTGAGGGGGAGCAGTACTTC. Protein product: CASSLNPEGEQYF.

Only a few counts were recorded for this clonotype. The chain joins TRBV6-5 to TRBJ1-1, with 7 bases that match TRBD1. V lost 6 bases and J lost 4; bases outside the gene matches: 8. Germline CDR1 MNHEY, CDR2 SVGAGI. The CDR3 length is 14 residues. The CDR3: CASRKGAGATEAFF. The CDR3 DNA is TGTGCCAGCAGAAAGGGGGCCGGGGCCACTGAAGCTTTCTTT.

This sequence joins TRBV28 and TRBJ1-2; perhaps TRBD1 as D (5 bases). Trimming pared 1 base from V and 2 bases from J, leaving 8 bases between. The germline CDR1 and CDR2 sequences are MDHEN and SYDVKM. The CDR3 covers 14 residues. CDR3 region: CASSLFPGNYGYTF. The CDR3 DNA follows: TGTGCCAGCAGTTTATTTCCAGGGAACTATGGCTACACCTTC.

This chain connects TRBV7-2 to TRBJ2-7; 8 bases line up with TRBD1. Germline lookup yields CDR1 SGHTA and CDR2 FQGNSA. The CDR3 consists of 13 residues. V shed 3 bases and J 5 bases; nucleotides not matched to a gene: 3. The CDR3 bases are TGTGCCAGCAGCTTCGGACAGGGCGACGAGCAGTACTTC. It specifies CASSFGQGDEQYF.

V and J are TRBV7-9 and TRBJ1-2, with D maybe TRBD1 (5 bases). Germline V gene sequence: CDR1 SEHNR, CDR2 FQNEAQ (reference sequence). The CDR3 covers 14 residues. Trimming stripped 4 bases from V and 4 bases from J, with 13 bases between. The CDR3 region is CASSSVTGLYGYTF. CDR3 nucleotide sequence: TGTGCCAGCAGCTCGGTCACAGGACTCTATGGCTACACCTTC.

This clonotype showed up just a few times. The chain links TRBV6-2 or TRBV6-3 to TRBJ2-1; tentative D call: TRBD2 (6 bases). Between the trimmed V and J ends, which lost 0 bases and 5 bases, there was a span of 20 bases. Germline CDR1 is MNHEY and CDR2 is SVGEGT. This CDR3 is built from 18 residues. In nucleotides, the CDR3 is TGTGCCAGCAGTTACTCGACCCAGGGACTCGCGAGGGACAATGAGCAGTTCTTC. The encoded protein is CASSYSTQGLARDNEQFF.

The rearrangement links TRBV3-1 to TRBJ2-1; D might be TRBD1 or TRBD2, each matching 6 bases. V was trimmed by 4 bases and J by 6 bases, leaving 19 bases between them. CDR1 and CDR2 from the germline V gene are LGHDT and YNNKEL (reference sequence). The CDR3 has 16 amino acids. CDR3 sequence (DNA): TGTGCCAGCAGCCTAGGGGGGCCCCGGGCCCTCAATGAGCAGTTCTTC. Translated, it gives CASSLGGPRALNEQFF.

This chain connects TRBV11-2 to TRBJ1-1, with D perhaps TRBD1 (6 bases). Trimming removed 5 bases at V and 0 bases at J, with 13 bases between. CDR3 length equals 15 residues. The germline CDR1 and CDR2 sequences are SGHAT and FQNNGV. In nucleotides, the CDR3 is TGTGCCAGCAGCCCCCGACAGGACATGAACACTGAAGCTTTCTTT. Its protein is CASSPRQDMNTEAFF.

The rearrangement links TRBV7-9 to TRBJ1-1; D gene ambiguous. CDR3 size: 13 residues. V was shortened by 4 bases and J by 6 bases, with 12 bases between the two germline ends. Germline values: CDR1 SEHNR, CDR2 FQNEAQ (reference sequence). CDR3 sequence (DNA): TGTGCCAGCAGCTCCCGGACGTATTCTGAAGCTTTCTTT. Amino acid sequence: CASSSRTYSEAFF.